This entry lists 17 T cell receptor beta chains sequenced from one sample in a study of metastatic and nonmetastatic thyroid tumors. All patients were treatment-naive before thyroid surgery. TCRdb reprocessed the PCR reads via MiXCR. The sample contains about 92,000 clones, more than 12% of which appear only once. The sequencing sample was made of blood. Source of these receptors: a female donor with papillary thyroid cancer or a benign thyroid nodule (not recorded which). Some clones in this sample may be carry-over from other donors' samples.

The chain has TRBV14 and TRBJ2-5; tentatively, D is TRBD2 (6 bases). The CDR3 sequence is 14 residues long. Trimming stripped 6 bases from V and 5 bases from J, with 16 bases between. CDR1 is SGHDN, CDR2 FVKESK, per germline. CDR3 sequence (DNA): TGTGCCAGCAGTATATCGGGGAGCGGGGAGACCCAGTACTTC. Its translation: CASSISGSGETQYF.

This clone was detected a few times. Its ends do not fully match the called genes, so a read error is possible. The chain combines TRBV28 with TRBJ1-2; a possible D gene is TRBD1 (5 bases). Germline V CDR1 and CDR2: MDHEN, SYDVKM. The CDR3 runs to 16 residues. The CDR3: CASALGHWVLPYGYTF. The DNA of the CDR3 is TGCGCCAGCGCCCTCGGACATTGGGTATTGCCCTATGGCTACACCTTC.

The chain joins TRBV7-6 to TRBJ1-2; D is possibly TRBD1 (6 bases). Germline V CDR1 and CDR2: SGHVS, FNYEAQ. V was trimmed by 1 base and J by 5 bases, leaving 17 bases between them. CDR3 length equals 16 residues. CDR3 protein: CASSLVAGGRPYGYTF. CDR3 nucleotide sequence: TGTGCCAGCAGCTTAGTAGCGGGGGGCAGGCCATATGGCTACACCTTC.

This clone was recorded at least ten times. The rearrangement joins TRBV7-9 to TRBJ2-1; 9 bases align to TRBD2. The CDR3 length is 14 residues. V dropped 2 bases and J dropped 7; count of bases not matched to a gene: 3. Germline CDR1 and CDR2: SEHNR and FQNEAQ (reference sequence). CDR3 DNA: TGTGCCAGCAGCTTACTAGCGGGGAATAATGAGCAGTTCTTC. This sequence encodes CASSLLAGNNEQFF.

At least ten counts were recorded for this clone. The rearrangement joins TRBV28 to TRBJ1-4, with unresolved D. The CDR3 runs to 13 residues. Trimming stripped 2 bases from V and 8 bases from J, with 9 bases between. Looked up from germline, CDR1 is MDHEN and CDR2 is SYDVKM. CDR3 sequence reads: CASSLEQPEKLFF. The CDR3 DNA reads as TGTGCCAGCAGTTTAGAACAGCCCGAAAAACTGTTTTTT. The full variable domain, with the rest looked up from reference TRBV28 and TRBJ1-4, is DVKVTQSSRYLVKRTGEKVFLECVQDMDHENMFWYRQDPGLGLRLIYFSYDVKMKEKGDIPEGYSVSREKKERFSLILESASTNQTSMYLCASSLEQPEKLFFGSGTQLSVL.

V gene TRBV2 combines with J gene TRBJ1-1; no clear D. V lost 8 bases to trimming and J lost 0 bases, with 10 bases between them. Per germline, CDR1 SNHLY and CDR2 FYNNEI. The CDR3 spans 13 residues. The CDR3 bases are TGTGCCAGCGGCAGATCTATGAACACTGAAGCTTTCTTT. Its translation is CASGRSMNTEAFF.

A remark on this clone: One base away lies a much larger clone, so this may be a sequencing read error. Other DNA sequences within the sample encode an identical CDR3. This chain connects TRBV6-1 to TRBJ2-5; D may be TRBD2 (7 bases). Germline V CDR1 and CDR2: MNHNS, SASEGT. Trimming took off 4 bases at V and 5 bases at J, with 11 bases between the two ends. This CDR3 has 13 residues. CDR3 DNA: TGTGCCAGCAGTGGGGGGGGCCGTGAGACCCAGTACTTC. Protein sequence: CASSGGGRETQYF.

This clone was seen more than once but under ten times. This may be a read error, as it is one base from a much larger clone. This chain uses TRBV6-4 with TRBJ1-5, with D possibly being TRBD1 (6 bases). Trimming stripped 0 bases from V and 4 bases from J, with 25 bases between. The CDR3 extends over 20 amino acids. Germline-derived CDR1 and CDR2 are MRHNA and SNTAGT. CDR3 loop: CASSDSRGEVKGGENQPQHF. The DNA for the CDR3 is TGTGCCAGCAGTGACTCTCGCGGAGAAGTTAAAGGGGGGGAAAATCAGCCCCAGCATTTT.

This clone occurred once. A much larger clone sits a single nucleotide away, making a read error possible. The chain employs TRBV20-1 and TRBJ2-5; D is perhaps TRBD2 (5 bases). Germline V CDR1 and CDR2: DFQATT, SNEGSKA (reference sequence). The CDR3 is 15 amino acids. Here the CDR3 reads CSAPLGRGAQDTQYF. The CDR3 bases are TGCAGTGCGCCCCTAGGCCGGGGTGCCCAAGATACCCAGTACTTC.

This clone appeared many times. The chain is built from TRBV12-3 or TRBV12-4 and TRBJ1-1, with D unclear. The CDR3 runs 13 residues. The germline V and J ends were trimmed by 6 bases and 1 base, with 9 bases remaining between them. CDR3 protein: CASSYGRNTEAFF. The CDR3, as DNA: TGTGCCAGCAGCTACGGCCGGAACACTGAAGCTTTCTTT.

This clone was seen many times. One end of the junction fails to match germline, which may point to a read error. This chain uses TRBV5-6 with TRBJ2-7; 9 bases are shared with TRBD1. Germline loops: CDR1 SGHDT, CDR2 YYEEEE. The CDR3 has 14 amino acids. CDR3 amino acids: CASSLLGGGQGRVF. CDR3 sequence (DNA): TGTGCCAGCAGCCTTTTAGGGGGGGGACAGGGAAGGGTTTTC. The variable domain in full, completed from reference TRBV5-6 and TRBJ2-7, reads DAGVTQSPTHLIKTRGQQVTLRCSPKSGHDTVSWYQQALGQGPQFIFQYYEEEERQRGNFPDRFSGHQFPNYSSELNVNALLLGDSALYLCASSLLGGGQGRVFGPGTRLTVT.

This clone occurred many times. The chain carries TRBV5-6 and TRBJ1-2; a weak D match, TRBD1 (5 bases). Germline V gene sequence: CDR1 SGHDT, CDR2 YYEEEE. V was shortened by 2 bases and J by 8 bases, with 19 bases between the two germline ends. CDR3 length equals 15 residues. CDR3 nucleotide sequence: TGTGCCAGCAGCTTAGCCGCCCGGGGCCGTGAGGGCTACACCTTC. It encodes CASSLAARGREGYTF.

This clone is deemed medium-sized. V usage is TRBV10-3 and J usage is TRBJ2-7, with 8 bases fitting TRBD1. CDR1 ENHRY and CDR2 SYGVKD come from the germline V gene. This CDR3 contains 15 residues. The V gene end was trimmed by 0 bases and the J gene end by 1 base; junction bases not matched to a gene: 2. CDR3 amino acids: CAISESRDRSYEQYF. In DNA, the CDR3 is TGTGCCATCAGTGAGTCCCGGGACAGGTCCTACGAGCAGTACTTC.

Note on this clone: One junction end disagrees with the germline gene, perhaps due to a read error. The rearrangement links TRBV19 to TRBJ2-2, with D possibly matching TRBD2 (7 bases). Germline assignment: CDR1 LNHDA and CDR2 SQIVND (reference sequence). The CDR3 is 17 residues long. The DNA for the CDR3 is TGTGCCAGTAGTATAGATATGGGGGGGGGCAGCACCGGCGAGCTGTTTTTT. This encodes CASSIDMGGGSTGELFF.

This clone appeared many times. This chain connects TRBV12-3 or TRBV12-4 to TRBJ1-6; tentative D call: TRBD1 (6 bases). V lost 3 bases, J lost 9 bases, and 12 bases lay in between. The CDR3 is 14 residues long. Here the CDR3 DNA reads TGTGCCAGCAGTTTTGGGCAGGGGAGTTCACCCCTCCACTTT. Amino acid sequence: CASSFGQGSSPLHF.

This clone was counted at least ten times. The J gene is TRBJ1-5, the V gene TRBV27; 7 bases agree with TRBD1. The CDR3 is 18 amino acids. CDR1 and CDR2 (germline): MNHEY, SMNVEV (reference sequence). With V trimmed by 6 bases and J by 3 bases, 17 bases remained unmatched. This chain's CDR3 is CASRPGRGGQGVNQPQHF. The CDR3 coding sequence is TGTGCCAGCAGACCTGGGCGGGGAGGGCAGGGGGTCAATCAGCCCCAGCATTTT.

The V call is TRBV5-1, the J call TRBJ2-7, with 7 bases identical to TRBD1. The V gene end was trimmed by 2 bases and the J gene end by 4 bases; junction bases not matched to a gene: 9. Germline V lookup: CDR1 SGHRS, CDR2 YFSETQ. CDR3 length: 15 amino acids. In nucleotides, the CDR3 is TGCGCCAGCAGCTTAAGGGGGCCACGAACGTACGAGCAGTACTTC. This gives the protein CASSLRGPRTYEQYF.